This TCR beta chain was identified during a study of blood T cell repertoires in COVID-19. The wider study: The United States, Italy and Spain supplied acute and convalescent COVID-19 samples. PBMCs, B-cell-depleted T cells, or T cells provided the cDNA or gDNA that made up the material.

Per the original methods: Quantification of nucleated cells was approximated via reference gene primer amplification. The table came from immunoSEQ multiplex PCR; TCRdb's copy has only in-frame clones and leaves some out. That table furnishes V, J and clone size, whereas the DNA furnished D and trimming. This sample has 100,000 to 150,000 clones; about four fifths occur once, and the top ten carry roughly 17%. The germline V gene encodes CDR1 LGHNA and CDR2 YNFKEQ. The V end lost 1 base, the J end lost 4 bases, and 13 bases lay between the germline ends. CDR3 length: 15 amino acids. Recruited during active infection, patients (from Seattle) were subsequently followed longitudinally.

This TCR derives from a man in his thirties or forties with COVID-19, enrolled during active disease. The sample taken for sequencing was peripheral blood. The V gene is TRBV4-2, the J gene TRBJ2-5, with D tentatively TRBD1 (5 bases). The CDR3 loop reads CASSQVVQGRETQYF. In DNA, the CDR3 is TGTGCCAGCAGCCAAGTAGTTCAGGGCCGAGAGACCCAGTACTTC.